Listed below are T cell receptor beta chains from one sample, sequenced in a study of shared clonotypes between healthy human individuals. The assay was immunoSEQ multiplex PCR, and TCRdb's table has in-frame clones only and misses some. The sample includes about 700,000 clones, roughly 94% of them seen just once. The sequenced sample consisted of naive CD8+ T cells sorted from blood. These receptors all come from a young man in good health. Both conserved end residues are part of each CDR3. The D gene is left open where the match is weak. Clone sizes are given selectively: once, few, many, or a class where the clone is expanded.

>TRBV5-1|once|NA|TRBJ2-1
CASSSSGIENNEQFF
TGCGCCAGCAGCTCATCCGGGATTGAAAACAATGAGCAGTTCTTC
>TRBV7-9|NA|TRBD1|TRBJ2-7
CASSPGQGLEEQYF
TGTGCCAGCAGCCCGGGACAGGGGTTAGAGGAGCAGTACTTC
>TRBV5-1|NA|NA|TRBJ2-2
CASSLEASRKTGELFF
TGCGCCAGCAGCTTGGAGGCTAGCAGAAAGACCGGGGAGCTGTTTTTT
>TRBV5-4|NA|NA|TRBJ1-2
CASSPPTGNYGYTF
TGTGCCAGCAGCCCCCCTACAGGGAACTATGGCTACACCTTC
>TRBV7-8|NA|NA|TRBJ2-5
CASSSREETQYF
TGTGCCAGCAGCTCCAGGGAAGAGACCCAGTACTTC
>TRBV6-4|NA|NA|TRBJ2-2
CASSDASNTGELFF
TGTGCCAGCAGTGACGCGTCGAACACCGGGGAGCTGTTTTTT
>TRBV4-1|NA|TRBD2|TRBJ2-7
CASSQEGTSSYEQYF
TGCGCCAGCAGCCAAGAGGGGACTAGCTCCTACGAGCAGTACTTC
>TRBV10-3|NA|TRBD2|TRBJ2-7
CAIAAGAYEQYF
TGTGCCATCGCTGCGGGAGCCTACGAGCAGTACTTC
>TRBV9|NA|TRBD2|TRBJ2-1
CASSGASGHEQFF
TGTGCCAGCAGCGGCGCTAGCGGACATGAGCAGTTCTTC
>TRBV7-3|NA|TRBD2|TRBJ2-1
CASSLEVSGVNEQFF
TGTGCCAGCAGCTTAGAGGTTAGCGGGGTCAATGAGCAGTTCTTC
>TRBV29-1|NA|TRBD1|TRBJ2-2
CSVRGQVANTGELFF
TGCAGCGTGCGCGGACAGGTCGCGAACACCGGGGAGCTGTTTTTT
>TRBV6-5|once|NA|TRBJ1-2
CASSYPSGHGYTF
TGTGCCAGCAGTTACCCCTCCGGCCATGGCTACACCTTC
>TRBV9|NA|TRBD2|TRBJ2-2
CASSRSGLAGAVTGELFF
TGTGCCAGCAGCCGATCGGGTTTAGCGGGAGCGGTTACCGGGGAGCTGTTTTTT
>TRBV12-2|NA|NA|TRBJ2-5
CASRPQYF
TGTGCAAGTCGCCCCCAGTACTTC
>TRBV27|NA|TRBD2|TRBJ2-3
CASSLLAVHGDTQYF
TGTGCCAGCAGTTTACTAGCGGTACATGGAGATACGCAGTATTTT
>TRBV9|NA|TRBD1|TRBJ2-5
CASSVDRAWETQYF
TGTGCCAGCAGCGTGGACAGGGCGTGGGAGACCCAGTACTTC
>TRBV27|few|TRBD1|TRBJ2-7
CASSTAGTGIYEQYF
TGTGCCAGCAGTACCGCCGGGACAGGAATTTACGAGCAGTACTTC
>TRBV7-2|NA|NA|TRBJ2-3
CASSFTGTDTQYF
TGTGCCAGCAGCTTCACCGGCACAGATACGCAGTATTTT
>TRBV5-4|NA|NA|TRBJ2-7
CASSFGSGGEQYF
TGTGCCAGCAGCTTCGGGTCAGGCGGCGAGCAGTACTTC
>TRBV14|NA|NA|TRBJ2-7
CASSQVQGFEQYF
TGTGCCAGCAGCCAAGTACAGGGCTTCGAGCAGTACTTC
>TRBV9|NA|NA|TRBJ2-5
CASSSNDLQETQYF
TGTGCCAGCAGCTCCAACGATTTGCAAGAGACCCAGTACTTC
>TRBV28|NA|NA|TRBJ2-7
CASSATEVGEQYF
TGTGCCAGCAGTGCGACAGAGGTTGGCGAGCAGTACTTC
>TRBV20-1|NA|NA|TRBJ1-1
CSSRQDYRAFF
TGCAGTTCCCGACAGGATTACAGGGCTTTCTTT
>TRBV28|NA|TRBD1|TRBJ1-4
CASAADRETNEKLFF
TGTGCCAGCGCCGCGGACAGGGAAACTAATGAAAAACTGTTTTTT
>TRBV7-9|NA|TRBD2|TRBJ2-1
CASRTSGFADEQFF
TGTGCCAGCCGGACTAGCGGCTTTGCGGATGAGCAGTTCTTC
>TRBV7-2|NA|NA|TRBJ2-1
CASSRRSAGSSYNEQFF
TGTGCCAGCAGCCGACGGTCGGCGGGGAGCTCCTACAATGAGCAGTTCTTC
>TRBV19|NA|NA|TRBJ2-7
CASSIGYEQYF
TGTGCCAGTAGTATTGGTTACGAGCAGTACTTC